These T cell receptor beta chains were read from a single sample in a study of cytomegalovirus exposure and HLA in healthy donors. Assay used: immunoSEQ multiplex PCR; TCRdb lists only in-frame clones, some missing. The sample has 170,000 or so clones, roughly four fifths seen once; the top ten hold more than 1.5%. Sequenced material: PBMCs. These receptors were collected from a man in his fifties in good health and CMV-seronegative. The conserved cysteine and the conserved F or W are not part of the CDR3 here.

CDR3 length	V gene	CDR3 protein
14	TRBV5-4	ASSHITDRAGNTIY
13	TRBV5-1	ASSLEGTGWGGYT
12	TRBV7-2	ASSLVGGGETQY
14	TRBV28	ASSTSGRGSYNEQF
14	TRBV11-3	ASSPGGSVVAGELF
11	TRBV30	AWSRQGNTEAF
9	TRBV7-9	ASSPSYEQY
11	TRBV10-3	AISDTGPFEQY
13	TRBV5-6	ASSLGLAGGNEQF
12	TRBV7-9	ASSLGLSSYEQY
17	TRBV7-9	ASSLTSGGRARSGDTQY
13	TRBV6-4	ASSDTFAGGHTQY
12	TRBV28	ASSSAGTANEQF
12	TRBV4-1	ASSQEGLVSLLF
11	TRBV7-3	ASSQQTDTEAF
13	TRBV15	ATSRDRGFGSPLH
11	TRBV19	ASSIGRGETQY
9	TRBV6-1	ASRSYNEQF
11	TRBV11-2	ASSPFLRGTQY
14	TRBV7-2	ASSLSSGGASDTQY
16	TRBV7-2	ASSYSQLAGGPRNEQF
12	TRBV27	ASSRLRGTEPQH
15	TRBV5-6	ASSLALFQGLSSPLH
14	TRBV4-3	ASSQESTGIGNTIY
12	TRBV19	ASSITGSNQPQH
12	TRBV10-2	ASANRGRVNGYT
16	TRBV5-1	ASSLGRLAGGFADTQY
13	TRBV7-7	ASSLSSGFGEKLF
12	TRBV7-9	ASSFGQVNNEQF
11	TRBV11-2	ASMGVFAGELF
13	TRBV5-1	ASSLRVSSYNEQF
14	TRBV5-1	ASSSGTGVNTGELF
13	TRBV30	AWSVGSGRIDEQF
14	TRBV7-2	ASSLMGLAASYEQY
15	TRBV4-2	ASSQGSSGGGGETQY
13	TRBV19	ASSPPTAYGNTIY
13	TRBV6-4	ASSPQGARTGELF
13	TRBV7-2	ASSLTSGGRIEQF
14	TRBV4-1	ASSLQTSRLTYEQY
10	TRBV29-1	SVTEDRAIAF
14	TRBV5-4	ASSPKLVGVNNEQF
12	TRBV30	AWSGSRGDQPQH
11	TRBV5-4	ASSRQGTYEQY
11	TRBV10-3	AIRNGRQETQY
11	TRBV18	ASSPLGGETQY
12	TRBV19	ASRDRGSADTQY
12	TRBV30	AWRGRGSGNTIY
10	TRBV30	AWGQGMEQQY
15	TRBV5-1	ASSVIGSGGVSNEQF